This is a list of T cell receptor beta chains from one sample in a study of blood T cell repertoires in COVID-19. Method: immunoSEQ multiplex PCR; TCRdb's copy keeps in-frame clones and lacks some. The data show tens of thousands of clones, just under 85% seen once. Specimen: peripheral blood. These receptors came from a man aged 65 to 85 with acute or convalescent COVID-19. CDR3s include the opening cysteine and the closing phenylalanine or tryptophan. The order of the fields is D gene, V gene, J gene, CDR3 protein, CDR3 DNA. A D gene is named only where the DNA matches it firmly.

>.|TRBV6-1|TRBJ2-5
CASSERRAGETQYF
TGTGCCAGCAGTGAACGGAGGGCCGGAGAGACCCAGTACTTC
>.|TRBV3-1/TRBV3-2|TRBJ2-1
CASSQERNEQFF
TGTGCCAGCAGCCAAGAGCGCAATGAGCAGTTCTTC
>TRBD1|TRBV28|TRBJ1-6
CASSSGTRDRGRAPLHF
TGTGCCAGCAGTTCCGGAACCCGGGACAGGGGGCGCGCACCCCTCCACTTT
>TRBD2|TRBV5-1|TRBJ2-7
CASSLVAGAFYEQYF
TGCGCCAGCAGCTTGGTAGCGGGGGCATTTTACGAGCAGTACTTC
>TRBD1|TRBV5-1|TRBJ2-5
CASSPGTAQETQYF
TGCGCCAGCAGCCCCGGGACAGCGCAAGAGACCCAGTACTTC
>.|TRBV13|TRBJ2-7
CASSLAGLTFREQYF
TGTGCCAGCAGCTTAGCCGGACTCACTTTCCGCGAGCAGTACTTC
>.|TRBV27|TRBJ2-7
CASSPRGGNYEQYF
TGTGCCAGCAGCCCCCGGGGAGGAAACTACGAGCAGTACTTC
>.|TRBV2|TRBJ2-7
CASSERGTGYEQYF
TGTGCCAGCAGTGAACGGGGGACGGGCTACGAGCAGTACTTC
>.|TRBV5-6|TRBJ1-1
CASSLRTTRDTEAFF
TGTGCCAGCAGCTTGCGAACGACCAGGGACACTGAAGCTTTCTTT
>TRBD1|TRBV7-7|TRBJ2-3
CASSRTGFTDTQYF
TGTGCTAGCAGCCGGACAGGATTCACAGATACGCAGTATTTT
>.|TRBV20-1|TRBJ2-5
CSASPSSRSWVGTQYF
TGCAGTGCTAGTCCCTCGAGCAGGTCCTGGGTGGGGACCCAGTACTTC
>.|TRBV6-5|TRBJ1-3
CASKSGTSHGNTIYF
TGTGCCAGCAAATCCGGGACATCCCATGGAAACACCATATATTTT
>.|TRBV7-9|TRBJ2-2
CASSAGGQGNTGELFF
TGTGCCAGCAGCGCGGGGGGACAGGGAAACACCGGGGAGCTGTTTTTT
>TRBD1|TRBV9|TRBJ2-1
CASSGARGRLRSYNEQFF
TGTGCCAGCAGCGGTGCCAGGGGGCGGCTCCGCTCCTACAATGAGCAGTTCTTC
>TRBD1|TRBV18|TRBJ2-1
CASSPLGTGAYNEQFF
TGTGCCAGCTCACCGCTCGGGACAGGGGCCTACAATGAGCAGTTCTTC